The 4 T cell receptor beta chains reported below all come from one sample, sequenced in a study of beta chain features in type 1 diabetes. The investigators reverse transcribed all of the isolated RNA, so they sequenced expressed TCRB transcripts. The table came from immunoSEQ multiplex PCR; TCRdb's copy has only in-frame clones and leaves some out. The sample holds some 250,000 clones, approximately 14% seen once. Study outcomes and limitations: All four CD4+ subsets from Type 1 diabetes patients carried moderately but significantly shorter TCRB CDR3s.

The antigens these receptors bind are not known. Sequencing used naive CD4+ T cells from blood. Receptors were obtained from a man aged 25 to 40 with type 1 diabetes.

The CDR3 loop reads CASSLAGSGKAKNIQYF. CDR3 coding DNA: TGTGCCAGCAGCTTAGCCGGGAGCGGGAAAGCCAAAAACATTCAGTACTTC. The chain recombines TRBV7-2 with TRBJ2-4; 7 nucleotides align to TRBD2. The CDR3 length is 17 residues. Per the germline V gene, CDR1 is SGHTA and CDR2 is FQGNSA. Germline trimming cut 0 bases from V and 0 bases from J; bases unmatched to any gene: 5.

Written as DNA, the CDR3 is TGCGCCAGCAGCCATCCGCAGAACACCTACGAGCAGTACTTC. As protein: CASSHPQNTYEQYF. V usage is TRBV4-1 and J usage is TRBJ2-7; the D is unclear. V shed 3 bases and J shed 2 bases, with 11 bases lying between them. CDR1 and CDR2 (germline): MGHRA, YSYEKL. CDR3 length: 14 residues.

The chain couples TRBV21-1 to TRBJ1-1. TRBV21-1 is marked as a pseudogene. The CDR3 consists of 14 residues. For the CDR3, the DNA is TGTGCCAGCACCCAAAGCCGAGGGAACACTGAAGCTTTCTTT. Residues: CASTQSRGNTEAFF.

This clone has just a few counts. Written as DNA, the CDR3 is TGTGCCAGCAGCCGGATTGGCACTATGAACACTGAAGCTTTCTTT. It codes for CASSRIGTMNTEAFF. The V gene is TRBV14, the J gene TRBJ1-1, with D uncertain. V lost 4 bases and J lost 0, with 12 bases in between. The CDR3 is made up of 15 amino acids. In germline, CDR1 is SGHDN, CDR2 FVKESK.